The TCR beta chain described here comes from a study of OX40 agonist ivuxolimab in advanced cancers. Sequenced by immunoSEQ multiplex PCR; TCRdb stores in-frame clones only, minus some. This sample has fewer than 25,000 clones; 77% occur once, and the top ten carry approximately 17%. Looked up from germline, CDR1 is SGHTA and CDR2 is FQGTGA. The CDR3 runs to 16 residues. J lost 6 bases, V lost 4 bases, and 8 bases had no gene match. Autoimmune disease history or systemic immunosuppression meant exclusion. Blood specimens came from baseline, cycle 4 day 1, and cycle 7 day 1. Specimen: CD4+ or CD8+ T cells sorted from blood, collected in a trial of the OX40 agonist ivuxolimab. V usage is TRBV7-3 and J usage is TRBJ2-1; 11 nucleotides agree with TRBD1. The source is an adult with an advanced solid tumor such as melanoma, head and neck, liver or kidney cancer. DNA of the CDR3: TGTGCCAGCAGCTCCTCCGGGACAGGGGGGGGCAATGAGCAGTTCTTC. Residues: CASSSSGTGGGNEQFF.